The rows below give T cell receptor beta chains drawn from one sample of a study of identical twins. TCRdb re-called the 5' RACE reads with MiXCR, one entry per CDR3 protein. The sample has about 240,000 distinct CDR3 sequences, over 9.5% seen once. Sequenced: memory T cells sorted from blood. The source is a man over 45 in good health. Each CDR3 is given with its conserved first and last residue. D genes are given only for firm matches.

d_call	v_call	j_call	cdr3_length	cdr3_aa
-	TRBV20-1	TRBJ2-7	12	CSASQATYEQYF
TRBD1	TRBV7-2	TRBJ2-7	16	CASSSWTGPSSYEQYF
-	TRBV6-5	TRBJ2-7	14	CASSYGSAGREQYF
-	TRBV6-2/TRBV6-3	TRBJ2-1	14	CASSYARLAKEQFF
-	TRBV6-1	TRBJ2-1	16	CASRPITGDPYNEQFF
-	TRBV27	TRBJ1-3	16	CASTFLWDGQGNTIYF
TRBD1	TRBV6-1	TRBJ2-7	14	CASRMTGEAYEQYF
-	TRBV4-3	TRBJ2-5	17	CASTARVSGRHQETQYF
TRBD2	TRBV12-3/TRBV12-4	TRBJ2-5	15	CASRETSGVQETQYF
-	TRBV15	TRBJ2-7	14	CATSRDWVSYEQYF
-	TRBV6-4	TRBJ2-3	16	CASSDGKPQGADTQYF
-	TRBV27	TRBJ2-2	15	CASSAQAWNTGELFF
-	TRBV7-8	TRBJ1-1	13	CASSLATGTEAFF
TRBD1	TRBV10-3	TRBJ1-6	15	CASTGDRSPGVPLHF
-	TRBV20-1	TRBJ1-1	14	CSATPGLMNTEAFF
-	TRBV20-1	TRBJ1-2	15	CSARLQDPGDYGYSF